These 18 T cell receptor beta chains came from one sample sequenced in a study of CD8 T cells in Susac syndrome. Random hexamers were used to reverse transcribe the RNA input (roughly 0.5 to 1 ug). From the immunoSEQ multiplex PCR reads, TCRdb called clonotypes with MiXCR, one entry per CDR3 protein. In the table there are about 240,000 distinct CDR3 sequences, 90% to 97% of which are singletons. Input material: CD4+ T cells from PBMCs. The source is a human donor with Susac syndrome.

This chain connects TRBV3-1 to TRBJ2-1; a weak D match, TRBD2 (7 bases). Trimming left V 0 bases short and J 1 base short, with 10 bases between. This CDR3 is built from 16 residues. The germline CDR1 and CDR2 sequences are LGHDT and YNNKEL (reference sequence). The CDR3 loop reads CASSQERGLSYNEQFF. The CDR3 DNA reads as TGTGCCAGCAGCCAAGAGCGGGGGCTTTCCTACAATGAGCAGTTCTTC.

This clonotype has just one count. The rearrangement links TRBV18 to TRBJ2-3; D not resolved. The CDR3 is 15 amino acids. Trimming took off 2 bases at V and 3 bases at J, with 12 bases between the two ends. Per the germline V gene, CDR1 is KGHSH and CDR2 is LQKENI. The CDR3 loop reads CASSPSLSHTDTQYF. The CDR3 DNA follows: TGTGCCAGCTCACCATCACTCTCCCATACAGATACGCAGTATTTT.

This chain uses TRBV5-4 with TRBJ2-7; D may match TRBD1 or TRBD2 (6 bases each). V dropped 6 bases and J dropped 6 bases, with 22 bases sitting between them. Germline V gene sequence: CDR1 SGHNT, CDR2 YYREEE (reference sequence). This CDR3 has 15 amino acids. Here the CDR3 DNA reads TGTGCCAGCAACCAGGGTGGACACCGGGGGCCCGAGCAGTACTTC. Translating gives CASNQGGHRGPEQYF.

The rearrangement joins TRBV12-3 or TRBV12-4 to TRBJ2-3; D gene ambiguous. This CDR3 has 14 amino acids. The V gene lost 7 bases and the J gene lost 0 bases, with 11 bases spanning the gap. In DNA form, the CDR3 reads TGTGCCAGCACCCCCGGAGCTAGCACAGATACGCAGTATTTT. Its protein is CASTPGASTDTQYF.

The chain uses TRBV28 and TRBJ2-5; either TRBD1 or TRBD2 may supply D (5 bases each). Trimming stripped 4 bases from V and 5 bases from J, with 17 bases between. Germline CDR1 MDHEN, CDR2 SYDVKM. The CDR3 runs to 15 residues. For the CDR3, the DNA is TGTGCCAGCAGTTCGAGGGGCAGGCATTGGGAGACCCAGTACTTC. Amino acid sequence: CASSSRGRHWETQYF.

This chain joins TRBV10-1 and TRBJ2-7; no clear D. Per the germline V gene, CDR1 is WNHNN and CDR2 is SYGVQD (reference sequence). The V gene lost 3 bases and the J gene lost 2 bases, with 11 bases spanning the gap. The CDR3 is made up of 14 amino acids. CDR3 amino acids: CASSETGSTYEQYF. The CDR3, as DNA: TGCGCCAGCAGTGAAACCGGGTCTACCTACGAGCAGTACTTC.

The chain joins TRBV29-1 to TRBJ2-5; D is tentatively TRBD1 or TRBD2 (5 bases each). The V and J ends lost 7 bases and 5 bases respectively, with 17 bases between them. CDR3 length: 13 residues. Germline V gene lookup returns CDR1 SQVTM and CDR2 ANQGSEA. DNA for the CDR3: TGCAGCGGAGGGGAAGTGTTAGCGGAGACCCAGTACTTC. Its protein is CSGGEVLAETQYF.

This chain connects TRBV28 to TRBJ2-7; either TRBD1 or TRBD2 may fit D (5 bases each). The CDR3 extends over 13 amino acids. Germline V lookup: CDR1 MDHEN, CDR2 SYDVKM. The ends were cut back, 5 bases at V and 2 bases at J, with 10 bases in the middle. CDR3 coding DNA: TGTGCCAGCAGTAGGGACGCGCCCTACGAGCAGTACTTC. It specifies CASSRDAPYEQYF.

The V and J genes are TRBV20-1 and TRBJ1-2; the D is unclear. V lost 0 bases, J lost 4 bases, and 9 bases lay in between. The germline CDR1 and CDR2 sequences are DFQATT and SNEGSKA (reference sequence). The CDR3 is 13 amino acids. CDR3 region: CSAREPRTYGYTF. In nucleotides, the CDR3 is TGCAGTGCTAGAGAACCACGAACCTATGGCTACACCTTC.

The chain combines TRBV28 with TRBJ2-3; D call uncertain. CDR3 length: 13 residues. Germline lookup yields CDR1 MDHEN and CDR2 SYDVKM. Trimming took off 5 bases at V and 5 bases at J, with 11 bases between the two ends. The DNA of the CDR3 is TGTGCCAGCAGTCCCGCCCGGATAGATACGCAGTATTTT. Translating gives CASSPARIDTQYF.

The genes are TRBV29-1 and TRBJ2-6, with D perhaps TRBD1 (6 bases). CDR3 length: 19 amino acids. V gave up 2 bases and J gave up 1 base, with 21 bases separating them. CDR1 and CDR2 (germline): SQVTM, ANQGSEA. CDR3 sequence reads: CSVETGRGSFGSGANVLTF. The CDR3 DNA reads as TGCAGCGTTGAAACCGGCAGGGGCTCTTTCGGATCTGGGGCCAACGTCCTGACTTTC.

The chain links TRBV9 to TRBJ2-1; perhaps TRBD2 as D (6 bases). Per germline, CDR1 SGDLS and CDR2 YYNGEE. The CDR3 is 15 amino acids. The germline V and J ends were trimmed by 3 bases and 10 bases, with 20 bases remaining between them. The CDR3, as DNA: TGTGCCAGCAGCGCGCCGGGACTGACGATGGGGGAGCAGTTCTTC. It translates to CASSAPGLTMGEQFF.

Worth noting for this clonotype: A read error may account for a junction end that differs from germline. The chain has TRBV5-1 and TRBJ2-5; 7 bases fit TRBD2. The CDR3 has 14 residues. Germline CDR1 reads SGHRS; CDR2 reads YFSETQ. In nucleotides, the CDR3 is TGCGCCAGCAGCTTGACTAGCGCCCTTCCCCCTCGGGACTTC. Protein: CASSLTSALPPRDF.

This chain joins TRBV20-1 and TRBJ2-4, with unresolved D. CDR1 and CDR2 from the germline V gene are DFQATT and SNEGSKA (reference sequence). This CDR3 is built from 15 residues. V gave up 4 bases and J gave up 8 bases, with 21 bases separating them. The CDR3 loop reads CSAIQSGPYDHIQYF. The CDR3 bases are TGCAGTGCTATCCAATCGGGCCCGTACGATCACATTCAGTACTTC.

This chain joins TRBV11-3 and TRBJ2-1; the D is unclear. CDR1 SGHNT and CDR2 YENEEA come from the germline V gene. The CDR3 consists of 14 residues. The ends were cut back, 8 bases at V and 0 bases at J, with 11 bases in the middle. CDR3 amino acids: CASRAGGSYNEQFF. CDR3 bases: TGTGCCAGCCGGGCCGGCGGCTCCTACAATGAGCAGTTCTTC.

The chain combines TRBV5-1 with TRBJ2-7; 9 nucleotides match TRBD2. The CDR3 contains 18 residues. V shed 4 bases and J 0 bases; nucleotides not matched to a gene: 14. Germline CDR1 reads SGHRS; CDR2 reads YFSETQ. The CDR3 reads CASSPGGGAGGSSYEQYF. The CDR3 coding sequence is TGCGCCAGCAGCCCGGGAGGGGGAGCGGGAGGCTCCTCCTACGAGCAGTACTTC.

The chain recombines TRBV21-1 with TRBJ1-5; the table's D call, TRBD1, was not checked against the DNA. TRBV21-1 represents a pseudogene. This CDR3 region has 17 residues. DNA of the CDR3: TGTGCCACATCGGGAACAGGGAAGTTATCGCTCAATCAGCCCCAGCATTTT. Protein sequence: CATSGTGKLSLNQPQHF.

In DNA form, the CDR3 reads TGCGCCAGCAGCCTACTAGGGACAGAAAATCAGCCCCAGCATTTT. Translating gives CASSLLGTENQPQHF. This chain joins TRBV5-1 and TRBJ1-5, with TRBD1 matching 7 bases. V was clipped by 4 bases and J by 4 bases; unmatched bases: 8. Germline-derived CDR1 and CDR2 are SGHRS and YFSETQ. The CDR3 length is 15 residues.